These T cell receptor beta chains were read from a single sample in a study of blood T cell repertoires in COVID-19. The data were produced by immunoSEQ multiplex PCR, yet TCRdb's version contains in-frame clones alone and is incomplete. The table has more than 400,000 clones, about nine tenths seen once. Sequencing input: PBMCs or T cells enriched from blood (not recorded which). The receptors were sampled from a woman younger than 35 who had recovered from COVID-19. The CDR3 runs from the conserved cysteine through the conserved F or W.

CDR3 length | J gene | V gene | CDR3 protein
15 | TRBJ1-1 | TRBV18 | CASSPTGTANTEAFF
14 | TRBJ1-2 | TRBV7-2 | CASSLAQAYYGYTF
12 | TRBJ2-7 | TRBV12-3/TRBV12-4 | CASSLGGNEQYF
14 | TRBJ1-3 | TRBV30 | CAWSYRDRVNTIYF
14 | TRBJ1-1 | TRBV5-1 | CASSRTGEGTEAFF
14 | TRBJ1-2 | TRBV4-1 | CASSQGAFNYGYTF
14 | TRBJ1-1 | TRBV3-1/TRBV3-2 | CASSQDRGYTEAFF
14 | TRBJ1-1 | TRBV4-1 | CASSQVAGRHEAFF
13 | TRBJ1-1 | TRBV4-1 | CASSQAAGGEAFF
18 | TRBJ2-2 | TRBV6-1 | CASSETRGLQGAAGELFF
15 | TRBJ2-3 | TRBV20-1 | CSAIDRGASTDTQYF
13 | TRBJ2-3 | TRBV10-3 | CAISGGAADTQYF
16 | TRBJ1-1 | TRBV5-1 | CASSRGQGNMNTEAFF
14 | TRBJ1-1 | TRBV29-1 | CSVERGGMYTEAFF
13 | TRBJ2-2 | TRBV11-2 | CANDSQLSGELFF
15 | TRBJ2-5 | TRBV5-8 | CASDDWTGIKETQYF
14 | TRBJ2-1 | TRBV5-1 | CASSLGTTHNEQFF
12 | TRBJ2-7 | TRBV29-1 | CSVLRDSYEQYF
14 | TRBJ1-3 | TRBV9 | CASSSEGSGNTIYF
13 | TRBJ2-7 | TRBV2 | CASSEHPGNEQYF
17 | TRBJ1-6 | TRBV3-1/TRBV3-2 | CASRQGSTGSGNSPLHF
15 | TRBJ1-3 | TRBV6-5 | CATYSLGRGRNTIYF
15 | TRBJ1-5 | TRBV7-9 | CASSTQGEENQPQHF
14 | TRBJ1-1 | TRBV2 | CASREYREGTEAFF
17 | TRBJ2-1 | TRBV5-1 | CASSLVVTTGVYNEQFF
11 | TRBJ1-1 | TRBV2 | CASRQNAEAFF
14 | TRBJ1-1 | TRBV6-5 | CASSTRGSYTEAFF
13 | TRBJ1-2 | TRBV7-2 | CASSLAARTGYTF
14 | TRBJ1-4 | TRBV30 | CASQGSLPNEKLFF
13 | TRBJ1-2 | TRBV7-2 | CASSLVRNYGYTF
12 | TRBJ2-1 | TRBV28 | CASRGALGEQFF
13 | TRBJ1-2 | TRBV2 | CASSVQGFYGYTF